These 13 T cell receptor beta chains were sequenced from one sample in a study of shared clonotypes between healthy human individuals (dated by TCRdb to the early 2020s). The library was obtained by the immunoSEQ multiplex PCR assay. The table was pulled from immuneACCESS by TCRdb, which kept in-frame rearrangements only. Such tables lose some clones; where checked, under half of the loss comes from unresolved V genes, and the rest has no known cause. This sample gives just over 2,000,000 clones in total; 85% to 95% of them show up just once. The ten largest account for 0.13% of the sample. Sequencing used naive CD4+ T cells sorted from blood. The cell subset or site label for this specimen denotes: CD45RA+ positively selected. The source of these receptors is a man aged 18 to 29 in good health.

The chain employs TRBV6-5 and TRBJ2-2; D is unresolved. Germline V gene data show CDR1 as MNHEY and CDR2 as SVGAGI. The CDR3 is made up of 14 amino acids. Trimming pared 7 bases from V and 3 bases from J, leaving 12 bases between. The CDR3 loop reads CASTPYRDTGELFF. DNA of the CDR3: TGTGCCAGCACCCCATACCGAGACACCGGGGAGCTGTTTTTT.

The chain joins TRBV29-1 to TRBJ2-3, with D tentatively TRBD1 (6 bases). Trimming stripped 3 bases from V and 0 bases from J, with 13 bases between. CDR3 length equals 15 residues. Per germline, CDR1 SQVTM and CDR2 ANQGSEA. CDR3 protein: CSVETGQPSTDTQYF. CDR3 nucleotide sequence: TGCAGCGTTGAGACAGGCCAGCCTAGCACAGATACGCAGTATTTT.

This chain links TRBV9 with TRBJ2-2; the match to TRBD2 covers 7 bases. There are 17 residues in the CDR3. Germline CDR1 is SGDLS and CDR2 is YYNGEE. Germline trimming cut 2 bases from V and 2 bases from J; bases unmatched to any gene: 9. DNA for the CDR3: TGTGCCAGCAGCGTCCATCGGGGGGTGCCCAACACCGGGGAGCTGTTTTTT. This codes for CASSVHRGVPNTGELFF.

The V and J genes are TRBV5-8 and TRBJ2-1; unclear D gene. Trimming left V 4 bases short and J 5 bases short, with 10 bases between. Germline assignment: CDR1 SGHTS and CDR2 YDEGEE. The CDR3 covers 13 residues. DNA of the CDR3: TGTGCCAGCAGCCCCGGGTGGGACAATGAGCAGTTCTTC. Translating it yields CASSPGWDNEQFF.

The chain links TRBV18 to TRBJ2-1; D possibly corresponds to TRBD2 (6 bases). Germline CDR1 is KGHSH and CDR2 is LQKENI. V lost 3 bases, J lost 8 bases, and 17 bases lay in between. The CDR3 sequence is 15 residues long. This chain's CDR3 is CASSPSGHTGYEQFF. Written as DNA, the CDR3 is TGTGCCAGCTCACCCAGCGGGCACACGGGGTATGAGCAGTTCTTC.

As concerns this clone: The sample carries other DNA sequences with the same CDR3. This chain connects TRBV12-5 to TRBJ1-1; D is unresolved. The V gene lost 1 base and the J gene lost 0 bases, with 3 bases spanning the gap. There are 13 residues in the CDR3. Germline V gives CDR1 LGHNT, CDR2 FRNRAP. In DNA, the CDR3 is TGTGCTAGTGGTTTGGGCGTGAACACTGAAGCTTTCTTT. It encodes CASGLGVNTEAFF.

The rearrangement uses TRBV7-8 and TRBJ2-6; 11 bases are shared with TRBD1. Germline CDR1 reads SGHVS; CDR2 reads FQNEAQ. The trim removed 5 bases at V and 1 base at J, leaving 13 bases unmatched. There are 20 residues in the CDR3. The chain's CDR3 is CASSLVKTGQGESGANVLTF. In nucleotides, the CDR3 is TGTGCCAGCAGCCTAGTGAAAACGGGACAGGGGGAATCTGGGGCCAACGTCCTGACTTTC.

The chain employs TRBV4-1 and TRBJ1-6, with 8 nucleotides matching TRBD1. The J segment lost 7 bases and the V segment lost 1 base, leaving 6 bases of the junction unmatched. Germline V gene data show CDR1 as MGHRA and CDR2 as YSYEKL. There are 16 residues in the CDR3. CDR3 region: CASSQAGGAGNSPLHF. In DNA form, the CDR3 reads TGCGCCAGCAGCCAAGCAGGGGGCGCGGGAAATTCACCCCTCCACTTT.

This chain uses TRBV5-1 with TRBJ1-3; 9 nucleotides agree with TRBD1. The V gene's germline CDR1 is SGHRS and CDR2 YFSETQ. The CDR3 covers 16 residues. The ends lost 3 bases at V and 0 bases at J; junction bases unmatched: 4. CDR3 sequence: CASSWGTGNSGNTIYF. The CDR3 DNA reads TGCGCCAGCAGCTGGGGGACAGGGAACTCTGGAAACACCATATATTTT.

The chain is built from TRBV6-5 and TRBJ2-7, with TRBD1 matching over 8 bases. The CDR3 consists of 13 residues. Germline lookup yields CDR1 MNHEY and CDR2 SVGAGI. Trimming took 8 bases from V and 2 from J; bases not matched to a gene: 5. This chain's CDR3 is CASGQGETYEQYF. DNA for the CDR3: TGTGCCAGCGGACAGGGCGAAACCTACGAGCAGTACTTC.

A remark on this clone: The same CDR3 is also encoded by other DNA sequences in this sample. This chain links TRBV7-9 with TRBJ2-3; D not certain. This CDR3 region has 12 residues. Germline CDR1 SEHNR, CDR2 FQNEAQ (reference sequence). Trimming cost V 2 bases and J 3 bases, with 3 bases left between them. CDR3 nucleotide sequence: TGTGCCAGCAGCTTAAGTACAGATACGCAGTATTTT. Amino acid sequence: CASSLSTDTQYF.

A note on this clone: It may be a read error: a sequence one base away is much more abundant. Additional DNA sequences in this sample encode the identical CDR3. The rearrangement joins TRBV7-2 to TRBJ2-7; no firm D call. The germline gives CDR1 SGHTA, CDR2 FQGNSA. CDR3 length: 11 amino acids. V was shortened by 4 bases and J by 2 bases, with 3 bases between the two germline ends. The CDR3 sequence is CASSSAYEQYF. CDR3 coding DNA: TGTGCCAGCAGCTCGGCCTACGAGCAGTACTTC.

This clone was detected only once. The rearrangement links TRBV11-2 to TRBJ2-3; TRBD2 aligns across 8 bases. CDR1 is SGHAT and CDR2 is FQNNGV in the germline V gene. J was trimmed by 2 bases and V by 5 bases; bases with no gene match: 9. This CDR3 is built from 16 residues. Here the CDR3 DNA reads TGTGCCAGCAGCCCCCGCGGAGCGGGGGTCACAGATACGCAGTATTTT. This gives the protein CASSPRGAGVTDTQYF.